The table lists the clone carrying this TCR beta chain with a few counts. The sample belongs to a study of T-cell memory formation after mild COVID-19. Each CDR3 protein gets one entry after TCRdb re-called the 5' RACE reads with MiXCR. The sample has around 200,000 distinct CDR3 sequences, over 7.5% seen once; the top ten hold roughly 3.5%. Germline CDR1 SQVTM, CDR2 ANQGSEA. This CDR3 spans 13 amino acids. The V gene lost 6 bases and the J gene lost 3 bases, with 12 bases spanning the gap. This rearrangement joins TRBV29-1 to TRBJ1-5; D may be TRBD1 (6 bases). The source material was PBMCs or a T cell subset sorted from them (not recorded which). The TCR originated in a man younger than 35 who had mild COVID-19 (a few samples of this study predate the infection). Cell type and time point are not known. CDR3 residues: CSVSGDTNQPQHF. CDR3 nucleotide sequence: TGCAGCGTGTCCGGGGACACCAATCAGCCCCAGCATTTT. The full variable domain, in which reference TRBV29-1 and TRBJ1-5 provide the parts outside the CDR3, is SAVISQKPSRDICQRGTSLTIQCQVDSQVTMMFWYRQQPGQSLTLIATANQGSEATYESGFVIDKFPISRPNLTFSTLTVSNMSPEDSSIYLCSVSGDTNQPQHFGDGTRLSIL.